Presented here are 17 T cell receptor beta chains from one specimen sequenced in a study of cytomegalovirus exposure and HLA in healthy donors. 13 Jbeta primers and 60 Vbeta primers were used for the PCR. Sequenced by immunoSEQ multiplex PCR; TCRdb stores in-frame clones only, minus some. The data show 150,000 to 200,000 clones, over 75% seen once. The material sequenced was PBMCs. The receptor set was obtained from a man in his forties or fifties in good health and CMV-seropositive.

CDR3 sequence: CASSIFAGGQETQYF. CDR3 nucleotides: TGTGCCAGTAGTATTTTCGCGGGGGGCCAAGAGACCCAGTACTTC. The rearrangement uses TRBV19 and TRBJ2-5, with 8 bases fitting TRBD2. Germline CDR1 LNHDA, CDR2 SQIVND (reference sequence). The CDR3 spans 15 residues. V shed 3 bases and J 1 base; nucleotides not matched to a gene: 4.

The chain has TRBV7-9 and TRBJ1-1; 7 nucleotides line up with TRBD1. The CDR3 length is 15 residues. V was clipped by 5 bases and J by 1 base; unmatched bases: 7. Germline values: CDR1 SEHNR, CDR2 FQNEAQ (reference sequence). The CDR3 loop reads CASSSYRGQNTEAFF. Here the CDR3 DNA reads TGTGCCAGCAGCAGCTACAGGGGTCAGAACACTGAAGCTTTCTTT.

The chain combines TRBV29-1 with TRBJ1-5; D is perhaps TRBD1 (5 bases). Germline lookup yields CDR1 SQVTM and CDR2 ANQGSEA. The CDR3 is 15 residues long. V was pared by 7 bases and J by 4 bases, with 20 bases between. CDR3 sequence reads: CSARLGRGENQPQHF. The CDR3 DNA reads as TGCAGCGCCCGCCTCGGACGGGGGGAGAATCAGCCCCAGCATTTT.

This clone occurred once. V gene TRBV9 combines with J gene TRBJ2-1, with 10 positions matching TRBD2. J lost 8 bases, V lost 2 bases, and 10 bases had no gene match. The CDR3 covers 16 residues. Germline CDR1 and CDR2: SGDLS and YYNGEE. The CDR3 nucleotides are TGTGCCAGCAGCGTTACTCCGGGACTAGCGATAGATGAGCAGTTCTTC. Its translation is CASSVTPGLAIDEQFF. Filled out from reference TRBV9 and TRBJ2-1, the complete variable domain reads DSGVTQTPKHLITATGQRVTLRCSPRSGDLSVYWYQQSLDQGLQFLIQYYNGEERAKGNILERFSAQQFPDLHSELNLSSLELGDSALYFCASSVTPGLAIDEQFFGPGTRLTVL.

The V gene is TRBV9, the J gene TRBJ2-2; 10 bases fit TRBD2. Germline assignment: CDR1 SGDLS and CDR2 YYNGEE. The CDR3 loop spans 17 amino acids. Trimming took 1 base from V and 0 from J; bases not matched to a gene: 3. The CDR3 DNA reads TGTGCCAGCAGCGTAACTAGCGGGGCCGCGAACACCGGGGAGCTGTTTTTT. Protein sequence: CASSVTSGAANTGELFF.

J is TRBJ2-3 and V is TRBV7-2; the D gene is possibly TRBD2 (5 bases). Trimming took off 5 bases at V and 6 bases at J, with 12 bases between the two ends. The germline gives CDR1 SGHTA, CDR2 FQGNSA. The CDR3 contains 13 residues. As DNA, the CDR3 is TGTGCCAGCAGCCGATTAGCGTCCGATACGCAGTATTTT. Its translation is CASSRLASDTQYF.

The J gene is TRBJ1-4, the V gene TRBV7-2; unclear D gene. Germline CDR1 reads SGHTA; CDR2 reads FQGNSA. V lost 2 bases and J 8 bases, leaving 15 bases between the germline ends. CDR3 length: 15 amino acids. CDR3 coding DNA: TGTGCCAGCAGCTTAATCGGTCCGGGGAACGAAAAACTGTTTTTT. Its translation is CASSLIGPGNEKLFF.

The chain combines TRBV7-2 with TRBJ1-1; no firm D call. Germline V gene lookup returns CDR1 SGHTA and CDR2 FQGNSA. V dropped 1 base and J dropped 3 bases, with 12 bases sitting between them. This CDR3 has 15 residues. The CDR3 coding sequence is TGTGCCAGCAGCTTAGGGGGAGGTAGGCACACTGAAGCTTTCTTT. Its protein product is CASSLGGGRHTEAFF.

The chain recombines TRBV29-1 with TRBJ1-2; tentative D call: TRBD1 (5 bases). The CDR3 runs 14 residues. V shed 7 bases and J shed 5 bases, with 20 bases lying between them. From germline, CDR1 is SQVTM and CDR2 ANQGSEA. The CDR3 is CSATGGDSPYGYTF. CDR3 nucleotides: TGCAGCGCCACTGGGGGGGACTCCCCTTATGGCTACACCTTC.

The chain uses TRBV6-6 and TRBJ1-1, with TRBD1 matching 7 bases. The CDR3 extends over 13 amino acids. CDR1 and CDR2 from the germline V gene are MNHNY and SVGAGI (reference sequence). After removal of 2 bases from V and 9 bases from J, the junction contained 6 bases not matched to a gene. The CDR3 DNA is TGTGCCAGCAGTTACACCCCGGGACAGCAAGCTTTCTTT. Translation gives CASSYTPGQQAFF.

In DNA, the CDR3 is TGTGCCAGCAGTCCTGACGGGTACACCTACAATGAGCAGTTCTTC. Its protein product is CASSPDGYTYNEQFF. The V and J genes are TRBV28 and TRBJ2-1, with D uncertain. From germline, CDR1 is MDHEN and CDR2 SYDVKM. Trimming left V 5 bases short and J 2 bases short, with 13 bases between. CDR3 length: 15 residues.

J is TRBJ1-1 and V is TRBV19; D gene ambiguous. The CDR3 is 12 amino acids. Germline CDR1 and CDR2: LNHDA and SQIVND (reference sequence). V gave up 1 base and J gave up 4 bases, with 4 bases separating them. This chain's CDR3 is CASSIGSTEAFF. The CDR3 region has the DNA TGTGCCAGTAGTATAGGTAGCACTGAAGCTTTCTTT. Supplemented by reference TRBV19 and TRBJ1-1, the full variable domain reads DGGITQSPKYLFRKEGQNVTLSCEQNLNHDAMYWYRQDPGQGLRLIYYSQIVNDFQKGDIAEGYSVSREKKESFPLTVTSAQKNPTAFYLCASSIGSTEAFFGQGTRLTVV.

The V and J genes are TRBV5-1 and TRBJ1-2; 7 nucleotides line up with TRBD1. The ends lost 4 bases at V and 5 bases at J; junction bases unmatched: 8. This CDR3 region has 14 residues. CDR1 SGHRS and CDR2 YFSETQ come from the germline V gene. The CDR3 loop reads CASSTAGTEYGYTF. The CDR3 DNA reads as TGCGCCAGCAGCACAGCCGGGACAGAGTATGGCTACACCTTC.

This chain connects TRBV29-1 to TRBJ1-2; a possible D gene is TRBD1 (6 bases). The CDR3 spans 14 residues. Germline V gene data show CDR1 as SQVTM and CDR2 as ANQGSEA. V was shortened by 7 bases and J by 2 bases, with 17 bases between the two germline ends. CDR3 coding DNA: TGCAGCGCCGAAAGGGACACCTCAAACTATGGCTACACCTTC. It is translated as CSAERDTSNYGYTF.

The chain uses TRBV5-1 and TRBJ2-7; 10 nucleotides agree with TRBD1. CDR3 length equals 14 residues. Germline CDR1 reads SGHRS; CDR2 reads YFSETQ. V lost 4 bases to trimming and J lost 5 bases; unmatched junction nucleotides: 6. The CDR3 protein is CASSSSGTGDEQYV. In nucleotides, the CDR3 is TGCGCCAGCAGCAGTTCCGGGACAGGGGACGAGCAGTACGTC.

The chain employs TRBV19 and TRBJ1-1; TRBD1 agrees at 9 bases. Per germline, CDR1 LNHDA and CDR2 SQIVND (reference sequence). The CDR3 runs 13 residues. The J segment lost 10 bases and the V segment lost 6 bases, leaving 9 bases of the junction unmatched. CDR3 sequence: CASRLTGGDRAFF. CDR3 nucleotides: TGTGCCAGTAGACTGACAGGGGGTGATAGAGCTTTCTTT.

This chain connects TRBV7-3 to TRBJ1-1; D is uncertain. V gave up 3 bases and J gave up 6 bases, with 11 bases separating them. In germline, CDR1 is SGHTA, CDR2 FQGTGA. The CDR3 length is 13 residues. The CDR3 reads CASSFSEDSEAFF. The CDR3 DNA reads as TGTGCCAGCAGCTTCTCGGAGGATTCTGAAGCTTTCTTT.